This T cell receptor beta chain came from a study of blood T cell repertoires in COVID-19. The overall study: Researchers got acute and convalescent COVID-19 samples from the United States, Italy and Spain. The cDNA or gDNA used as material had been derived from T cells, B-cell-depleted T cells, or PBMCs.

This clone was seen just once. In the authors' workflow: From reference gene primer amplification, estimates of nucleated cell counts were derived. Some clones are missing from TCRdb's copy, which holds only in-frame ones; the method was immunoSEQ multiplex PCR. V and J calls and clone size are given by that table; D and trimming were obtained from the DNA. Here the sample spans roughly 160,000 clones, around 86% being singletons. The CDR3 covers 15 residues. V lost 1 base and J 4 bases, leaving 13 bases between the germline ends. Germline assignment: CDR1 MDHEN and CDR2 SYDVKM. The sequence derives from a man aged 18 to 30 with acute or convalescent COVID-19. Input material: peripheral blood. The rearrangement links TRBV28 to TRBJ1-2, with D maybe TRBD1 (5 bases). As DNA, the CDR3 is TGTGCCAGCAGTTTATCGGAGGGGCGCGTCTATGGCTACACCTTC. This gives the protein CASSLSEGRVYGYTF.